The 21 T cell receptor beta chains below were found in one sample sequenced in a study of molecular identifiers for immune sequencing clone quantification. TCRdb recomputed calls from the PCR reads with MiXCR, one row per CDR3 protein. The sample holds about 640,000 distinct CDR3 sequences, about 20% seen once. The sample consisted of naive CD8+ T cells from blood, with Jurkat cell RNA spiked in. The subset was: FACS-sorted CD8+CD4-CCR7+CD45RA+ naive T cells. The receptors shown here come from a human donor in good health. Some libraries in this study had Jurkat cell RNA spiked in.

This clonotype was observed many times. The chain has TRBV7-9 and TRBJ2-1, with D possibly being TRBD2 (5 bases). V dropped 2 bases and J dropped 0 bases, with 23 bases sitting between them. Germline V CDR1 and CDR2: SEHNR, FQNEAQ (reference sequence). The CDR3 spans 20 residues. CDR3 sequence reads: CASSLPPDPGEGSSYNEQFF. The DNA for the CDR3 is TGTGCCAGCAGCTTACCCCCCGACCCGGGCGAAGGGAGCTCCTACAATGAGCAGTTCTTC.

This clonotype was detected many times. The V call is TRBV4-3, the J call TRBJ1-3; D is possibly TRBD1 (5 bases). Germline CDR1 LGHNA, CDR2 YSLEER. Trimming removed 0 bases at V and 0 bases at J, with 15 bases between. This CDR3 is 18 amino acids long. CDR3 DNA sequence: TGCGCCAGCAGCCAAGATCGATCAGGGTTGCACTCTGGAAACACCATATATTTT. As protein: CASSQDRSGLHSGNTIYF.

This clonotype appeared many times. CDR3 loop: CASSPAQGGTEAFF. The CDR3 DNA sequence: TGCGCCAGCAGCCCTGCCCAGGGTGGCACTGAAGCTTTCTTT. This chain joins TRBV5-1 and TRBJ1-1; tentative D call: TRBD1 (5 bases). The CDR3 is 14 residues long. Deletions cut 4 bases from V and 4 bases from J, with 14 bases between. Germline loops: CDR1 SGHRS, CDR2 YFSETQ.

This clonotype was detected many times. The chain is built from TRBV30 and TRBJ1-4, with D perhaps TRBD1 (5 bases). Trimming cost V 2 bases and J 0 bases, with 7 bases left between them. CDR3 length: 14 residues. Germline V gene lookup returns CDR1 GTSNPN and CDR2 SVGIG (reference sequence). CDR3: CAWSPGATNEKLFF. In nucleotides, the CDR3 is TGTGCCTGGAGTCCGGGGGCAACTAATGAAAAACTGTTTTTT.

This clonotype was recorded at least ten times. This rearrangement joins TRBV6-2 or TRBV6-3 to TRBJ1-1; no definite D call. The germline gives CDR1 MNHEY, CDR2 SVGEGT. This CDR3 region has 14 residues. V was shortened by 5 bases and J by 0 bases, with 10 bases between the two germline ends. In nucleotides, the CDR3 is TGTGCCAGCAGTGTCAGCCGTATGAACACTGAAGCTTTCTTT. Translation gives CASSVSRMNTEAFF.

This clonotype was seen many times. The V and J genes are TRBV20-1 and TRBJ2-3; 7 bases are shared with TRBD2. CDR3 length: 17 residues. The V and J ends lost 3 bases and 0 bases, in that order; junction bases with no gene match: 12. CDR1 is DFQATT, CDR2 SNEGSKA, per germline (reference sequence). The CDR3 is CSASRSGVTTSTDTQYF. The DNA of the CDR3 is TGCAGTGCTAGCCGAAGCGGGGTAACAACTAGCACAGATACGCAGTATTTT.

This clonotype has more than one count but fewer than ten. This CDR3 is CASSPIVGVDQETQYF. CDR3 bases: TGTGCCAGCAGCCCAATAGTGGGAGTTGACCAAGAGACCCAGTACTTC. The genes are TRBV7-3 and TRBJ2-5, with D tentatively TRBD2 (5 bases). V was cut by 5 bases and J by 0 bases, with 16 bases left in between. Germline V gene data show CDR1 as SGHTA and CDR2 as FQGTGA. This CDR3 region has 16 residues.

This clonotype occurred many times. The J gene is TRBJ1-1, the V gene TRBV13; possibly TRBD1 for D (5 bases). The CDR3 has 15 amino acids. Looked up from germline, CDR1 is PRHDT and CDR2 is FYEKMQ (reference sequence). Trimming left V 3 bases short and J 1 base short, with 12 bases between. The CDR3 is CASSFLPGPNTEAFF. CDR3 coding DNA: TGTGCCAGCAGCTTTTTACCGGGGCCGAACACTGAAGCTTTCTTT.

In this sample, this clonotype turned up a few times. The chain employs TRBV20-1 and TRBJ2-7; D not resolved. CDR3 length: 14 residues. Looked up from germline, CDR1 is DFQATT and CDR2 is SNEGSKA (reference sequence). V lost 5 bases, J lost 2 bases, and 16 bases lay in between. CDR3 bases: TGCAGTGCTCCCGGGCCCCGATTTCCCTACGAGCAGTACTTC. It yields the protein CSAPGPRFPYEQYF.

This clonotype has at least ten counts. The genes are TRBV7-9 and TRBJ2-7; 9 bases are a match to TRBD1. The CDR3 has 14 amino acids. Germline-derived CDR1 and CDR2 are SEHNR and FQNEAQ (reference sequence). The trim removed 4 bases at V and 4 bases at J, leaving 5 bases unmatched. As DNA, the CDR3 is TGTGCCAGCAGCTCGACAGGGGGGGGGTACGAGCAGTACTTC. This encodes CASSSTGGGYEQYF. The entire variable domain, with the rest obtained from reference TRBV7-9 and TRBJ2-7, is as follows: DTGVSQNPRHKITKRGQNVTFRCDPISEHNRLYWYRQTLGQGPEFLTYFQNEAQLEKSRLLSDRFSAERPKGSFSTLEIQRTEQGDSAMYLCASSSTGGGYEQYFGPGTRLTVT.

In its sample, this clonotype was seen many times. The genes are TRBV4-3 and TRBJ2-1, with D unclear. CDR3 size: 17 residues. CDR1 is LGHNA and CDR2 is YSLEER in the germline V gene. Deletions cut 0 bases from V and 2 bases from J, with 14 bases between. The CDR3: CASSQDITGLTYNEQFF. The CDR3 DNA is TGCGCCAGCAGCCAAGATATTACCGGGCTTACCTACAATGAGCAGTTCTTC.

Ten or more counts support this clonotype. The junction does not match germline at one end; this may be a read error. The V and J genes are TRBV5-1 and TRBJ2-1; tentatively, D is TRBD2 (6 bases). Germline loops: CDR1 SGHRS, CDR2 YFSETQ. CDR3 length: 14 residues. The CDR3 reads CASSFGSSYNEQFF. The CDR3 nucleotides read TGTGCCAGCAGTTTCGGGAGCTCCTACAATGAGCAGTTCTTC.

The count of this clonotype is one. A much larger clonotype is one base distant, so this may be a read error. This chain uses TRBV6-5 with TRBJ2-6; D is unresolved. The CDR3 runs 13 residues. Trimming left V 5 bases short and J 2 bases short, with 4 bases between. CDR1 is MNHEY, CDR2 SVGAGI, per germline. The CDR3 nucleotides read TGTGCCAGCAGTCACACTGGGGCCAACGTCCTGACTTTC. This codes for CASSHTGANVLTF.

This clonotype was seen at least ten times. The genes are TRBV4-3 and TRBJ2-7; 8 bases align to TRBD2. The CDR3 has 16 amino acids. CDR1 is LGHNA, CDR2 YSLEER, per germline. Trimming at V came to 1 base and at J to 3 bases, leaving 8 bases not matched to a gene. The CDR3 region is CASSQGQRGLGYEQYF. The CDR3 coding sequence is TGCGCCAGCAGCCAAGGTCAGCGGGGGTTAGGCTACGAGCAGTACTTC.

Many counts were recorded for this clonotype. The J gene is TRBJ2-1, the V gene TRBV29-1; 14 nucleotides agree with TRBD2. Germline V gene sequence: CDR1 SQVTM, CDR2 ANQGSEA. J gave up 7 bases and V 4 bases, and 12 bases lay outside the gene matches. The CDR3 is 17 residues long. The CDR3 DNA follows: TGCAGCGTTGCCGGGACTAGCGGGAGCTTAAAGGGGAATGAGCAGTTCTTC. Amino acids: CSVAGTSGSLKGNEQFF.

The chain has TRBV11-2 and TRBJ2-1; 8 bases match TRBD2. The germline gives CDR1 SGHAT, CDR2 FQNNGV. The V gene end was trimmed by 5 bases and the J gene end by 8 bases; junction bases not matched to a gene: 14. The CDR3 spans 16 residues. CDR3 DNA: TGTGCCAGCAGCACCGGGGGGGCCATAGCTCTCGATGAGCAGTTCTTC. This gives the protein CASSTGGAIALDEQFF.

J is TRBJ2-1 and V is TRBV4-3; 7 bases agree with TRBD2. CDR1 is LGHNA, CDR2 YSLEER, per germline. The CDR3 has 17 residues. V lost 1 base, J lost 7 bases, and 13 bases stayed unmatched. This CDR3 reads CASSQGGLAEFGNEQFF. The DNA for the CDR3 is TGCGCCAGCAGCCAAGGTGGGCTAGCGGAGTTTGGAAATGAGCAGTTCTTC.

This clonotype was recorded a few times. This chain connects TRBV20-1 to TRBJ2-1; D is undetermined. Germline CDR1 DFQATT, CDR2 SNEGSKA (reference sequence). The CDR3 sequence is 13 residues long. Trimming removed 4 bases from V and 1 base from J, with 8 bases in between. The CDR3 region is CSAKRSSYNEQFF. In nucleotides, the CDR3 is TGCAGTGCTAAAAGAAGTTCCTACAATGAGCAGTTCTTC.

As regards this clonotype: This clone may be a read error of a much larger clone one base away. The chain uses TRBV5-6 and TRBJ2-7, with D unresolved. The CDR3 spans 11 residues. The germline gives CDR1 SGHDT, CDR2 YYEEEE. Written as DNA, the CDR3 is TGTGCCAACAGCTCACGGGTCGAGCAGTACTTC. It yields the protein CANSSRVEQYF. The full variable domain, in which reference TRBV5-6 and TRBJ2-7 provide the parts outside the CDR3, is DAGVTQSPTHLIKTRGQQVTLRCSPKSGHDTVSWYQQALGQGPQFIFQYYEEEERQRGNFPDRFSGHQFPNYSSELNVNALLLGDSALYLCANSSRVEQYFGPGTRLTVT.

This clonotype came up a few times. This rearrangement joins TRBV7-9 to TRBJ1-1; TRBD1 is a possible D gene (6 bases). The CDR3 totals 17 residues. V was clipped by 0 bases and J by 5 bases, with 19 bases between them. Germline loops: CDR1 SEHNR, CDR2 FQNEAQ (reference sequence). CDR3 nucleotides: TGTGCCAGCAGCTTAGCATCGGGGGGGGCTAAGGGTACTGAAGCTTTCTTT. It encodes CASSLASGGAKGTEAFF.

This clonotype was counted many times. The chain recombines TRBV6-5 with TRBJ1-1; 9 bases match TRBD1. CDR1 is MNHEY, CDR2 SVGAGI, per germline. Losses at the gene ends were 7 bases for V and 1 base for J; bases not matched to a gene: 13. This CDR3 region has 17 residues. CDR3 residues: CASTKGTGFGWNTEAFF. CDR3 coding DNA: TGTGCCAGCACCAAGGGGACAGGGTTCGGATGGAACACTGAAGCTTTCTTT.